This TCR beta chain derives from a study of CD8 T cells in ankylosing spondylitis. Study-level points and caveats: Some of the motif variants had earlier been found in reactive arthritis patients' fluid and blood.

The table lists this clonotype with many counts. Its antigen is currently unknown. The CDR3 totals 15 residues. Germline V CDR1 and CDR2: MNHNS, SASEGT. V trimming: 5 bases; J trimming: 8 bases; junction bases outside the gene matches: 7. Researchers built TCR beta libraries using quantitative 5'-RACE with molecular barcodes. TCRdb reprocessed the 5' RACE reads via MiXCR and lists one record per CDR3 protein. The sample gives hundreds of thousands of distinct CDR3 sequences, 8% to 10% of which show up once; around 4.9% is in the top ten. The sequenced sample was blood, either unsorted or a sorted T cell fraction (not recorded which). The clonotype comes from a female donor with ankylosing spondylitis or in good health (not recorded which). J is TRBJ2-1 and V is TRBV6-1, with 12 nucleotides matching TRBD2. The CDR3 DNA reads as TGTGCCAGCAGTACGACTAGCGGGAGTTATGATGAGCAGTTCTTC. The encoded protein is CASSTTSGSYDEQFF.